The 10 T cell receptor beta chains below were found in one sample sequenced in a study of cytomegalovirus exposure and HLA in healthy donors. The PCR was carried out with 60 Vbeta primers and 13 Jbeta primers. The protocol was immunoSEQ multiplex PCR, while the TCRdb copy is restricted to in-frame clones and leaves out a portion. The table lists about 43,000 clones, roughly 80% of them singletons. The sequenced material came from PBMCs. The receptors were gathered from a man aged 30 to 45 in good health and CMV-seronegative.

CDR3 nucleotide sequence: TGTGCCAGCAGTCCCGTACGGGGGTCTGTCAAAAACATTCAGTACTTC. This sequence encodes CASSPVRGSVKNIQYF. The rearrangement joins TRBV5-6 to TRBJ2-4; the D gene is possibly TRBD2 (6 bases). V gave up 5 bases and J gave up 3 bases, with 18 bases separating them. The CDR3 length is 16 residues. Looked up from germline, CDR1 is SGHDT and CDR2 is YYEEEE.

This clone was seen a few times. This chain joins TRBV12-5 and TRBJ2-5, with TRBD1 matching over 7 bases. Germline-derived CDR1 and CDR2 are LGHNT and FRNRAP. The CDR3 consists of 13 residues. With V trimmed by 4 bases and J by 5 bases, 4 bases remained unmatched. The CDR3 region has the DNA TGTGCTAGTGGTTGGCTACAGGGGGAGACCCAGTACTTC. It translates to CASGWLQGETQYF.

The genes are TRBV9 and TRBJ1-1; D is uncertain. The germline V and J ends were trimmed by 2 bases and 0 bases, with 8 bases remaining between them. Germline V gene lookup returns CDR1 SGDLS and CDR2 YYNGEE. The CDR3 loop spans 14 amino acids. In nucleotides, the CDR3 is TGTGCCAGCAGCGTTTCAGGCGTGAACACTGAAGCTTTCTTT. Its protein is CASSVSGVNTEAFF.

The chain couples TRBV2 to TRBJ2-7, with 7 bases identical to TRBD2. The CDR3 contains 13 residues. V gave up 6 bases and J gave up 2 bases; unmatched junction bases: 4. Germline V gene sequence: CDR1 SNHLY, CDR2 FYNNEI. The CDR3 DNA follows: TGTGCCAGCAGAGCCAGCGGGACCTACGAGCAGTACTTC. It encodes CASRASGTYEQYF.

The V gene is TRBV6-5, the J gene TRBJ2-7; 7 nucleotides align to TRBD1. Germline assignment: CDR1 MNHEY and CDR2 SVGAGI. The trim removed 6 bases at V and 4 bases at J, leaving 12 bases unmatched. CDR3 length: 15 residues. The CDR3 loop reads CASSPARQGRYEQYF. The CDR3 DNA is TGTGCCAGCAGCCCGGCCCGACAGGGCCGATACGAGCAGTACTTC.

The chain is built from TRBV19 and TRBJ2-3; 9 nucleotides agree with TRBD2. This CDR3 contains 19 residues. Unmatched junction bases numbered 17, after V lost 4 bases and J lost 3 bases. The V gene's germline CDR1 is LNHDA and CDR2 SQIVND (reference sequence). The DNA of the CDR3 is TGTGCCAGTAGTACCGGGACAGTTAGAGCGAGCGGGAGGACAGATACGCAGTATTTT. It specifies CASSTGTVRASGRTDTQYF. The variable domain in full, with the rest retrieved from reference TRBV19 and TRBJ2-3, is DGGITQSPKYLFRKEGQNVTLSCEQNLNHDAMYWYRQDPGQGLRLIYYSQIVNDFQKGDIAEGYSVSREKKESFPLTVTSAQKNPTAFYLCASSTGTVRASGRTDTQYFGPGTRLTVL.

The chain uses TRBV18 and TRBJ1-2, with D possibly TRBD1 on 6 matching bases. The CDR3 loop spans 15 amino acids. Trimming removed 1 base at V and 4 bases at J, with 13 bases between. Germline values: CDR1 KGHSH, CDR2 LQKENI. CDR3 sequence: CASSPREDRTYGYTF. In DNA, the CDR3 is TGTGCCAGCTCACCACGAGAGGACAGAACCTATGGCTACACCTTC. Full variable domain (rest looked up from reference TRBV18 and TRBJ1-2): NAGVMQNPRHLVRRRGQEARLRCSPMKGHSHVYWYRQLPEEGLKFMVYLQKENIIDESGMPKERFSAEFPKEGPSILRIQQVVRGDSAAYFCASSPREDRTYGYTFGSGTRLTVV.

J is TRBJ1-1 and V is TRBV7-9; D is undetermined. Germline assignment: CDR1 SEHNR and CDR2 FQNEAQ (reference sequence). The CDR3 is made up of 15 amino acids. V was cut by 2 bases and J by 6 bases, with 16 bases left in between. CDR3 DNA sequence: TGTGCCAGCAGCTTAATTGACGGGGTGGCAGCTGAAGCTTTCTTT. Translating it yields CASSLIDGVAAEAFF.

The chain uses TRBV6-5 and TRBJ1-5; unclear D gene. CDR3 size: 14 residues. The V end lost 6 bases, the J end lost 0 bases, and 9 bases lay between the germline ends. Germline V gives CDR1 MNHEY, CDR2 SVGAGI. As DNA, the CDR3 is TGTGCCAGCAGACAGTCCTATAGCAATCAGCCCCAGCATTTT. Protein product: CASRQSYSNQPQHF.

This rearrangement joins TRBV6-4 to TRBJ1-6, with no clear D. Germline values: CDR1 MRHNA, CDR2 SNTAGT. V lost 4 bases, J lost 6 bases, and 10 bases lay in between. The CDR3 extends over 14 amino acids. The CDR3: CASSVSPGNSPLHF. CDR3 coding DNA: TGTGCCAGCAGTGTATCGCCCGGTAATTCACCCCTCCACTTT.